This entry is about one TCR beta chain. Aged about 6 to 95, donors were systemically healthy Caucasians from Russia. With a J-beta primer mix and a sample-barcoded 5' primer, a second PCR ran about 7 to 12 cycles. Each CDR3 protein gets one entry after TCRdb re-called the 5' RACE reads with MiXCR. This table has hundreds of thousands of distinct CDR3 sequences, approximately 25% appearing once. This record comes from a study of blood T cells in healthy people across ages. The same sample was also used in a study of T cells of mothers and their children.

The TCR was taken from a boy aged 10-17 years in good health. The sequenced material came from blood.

The CDR3 region is CASSVGPTKSQYF. The CDR3 DNA is TGTGCCAGCAGTGTAGGACCCACGAAGTCGCAGTATTTT. The chain employs TRBV2 and TRBJ2-3; D gene ambiguous. Trimming pared 4 bases from V and 10 bases from J, leaving 15 bases between. The CDR3 runs 13 residues. Germline V lookup: CDR1 SNHLY, CDR2 FYNNEI.